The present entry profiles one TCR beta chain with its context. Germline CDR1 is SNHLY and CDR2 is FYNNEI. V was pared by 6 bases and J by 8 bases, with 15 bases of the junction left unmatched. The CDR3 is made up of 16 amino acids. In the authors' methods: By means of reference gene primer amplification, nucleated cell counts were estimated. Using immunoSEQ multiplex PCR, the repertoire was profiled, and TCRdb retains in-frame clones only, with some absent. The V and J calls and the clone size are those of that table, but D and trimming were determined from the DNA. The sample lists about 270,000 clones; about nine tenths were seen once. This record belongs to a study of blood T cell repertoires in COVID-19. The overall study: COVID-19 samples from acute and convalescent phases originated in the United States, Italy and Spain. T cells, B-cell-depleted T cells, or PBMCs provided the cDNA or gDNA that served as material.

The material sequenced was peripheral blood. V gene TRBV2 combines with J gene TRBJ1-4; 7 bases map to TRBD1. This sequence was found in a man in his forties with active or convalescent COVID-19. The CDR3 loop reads CASSPLGQPIGEKLFF. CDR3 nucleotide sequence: TGTGCCAGCAGCCCCCTGGGACAGCCAATAGGGGAAAAACTGTTTTTT.